The 10 T cell receptor beta chains listed next were all sequenced from one sample in a study. TCRdb analysed the RT-PCR reads with MiXCR anew, one entry per CDR3 protein. The sample lists hundreds of thousands of distinct CDR3 sequences; 11% to 15% were seen once. What was sequenced was memory CD4+ T cells from blood. These receptors were taken from a female donor in good health, serving as a healthy control.

This clonotype was observed at least ten times. The chain uses TRBV29-1 and TRBJ1-1; D may be TRBD1 (5 bases). The V gene's germline CDR1 is SQVTM and CDR2 ANQGSEA. CDR3 length equals 13 residues. V lost 4 bases to trimming and J lost 5 bases, with 14 bases between them. CDR3 nucleotides: TGCAGCGTTGTTAGGGGCGCGGGAACTGAAGCTTTCTTT. Protein: CSVVRGAGTEAFF. Looking up the rest from reference TRBV29-1 and TRBJ1-1 gives the full variable domain: SAVISQKPSRDICQRGTSLTIQCQVDSQVTMMFWYRQQPGQSLTLIATANQGSEATYESGFVIDKFPISRPNLTFSTLTVSNMSPEDSSIYLCSVVRGAGTEAFFGQGTRLTVV.

This clonotype appeared many times. V gene TRBV5-1 combines with J gene TRBJ2-7; tentatively, D is TRBD1 (6 bases). CDR1 and CDR2 from the germline V gene are SGHRS and YFSETQ. Trimming pared 5 bases from V and 3 bases from J, leaving 15 bases between. The CDR3 consists of 14 residues. In DNA, the CDR3 is TGCGCCAGCAGAACAATGACAGGTTTCTACGAGCAGTACTTC. Its translation: CASRTMTGFYEQYF.

The gene calls are TRBV4-3 and TRBJ2-3; no reliable D call. V lost 3 bases and J lost 2, with 12 bases in between. From germline, CDR1 is LGHNA and CDR2 YSLEER. CDR3 length: 15 amino acids. This chain's CDR3 is CASSHLWDLTDTQYF. CDR3 bases: TGCGCCAGCAGCCATTTGTGGGATCTCACAGATACGCAGTATTTT.

CDR3 DNA sequence: TGCGCCAGCAGCCCACCTAATACGAACTATGGCTACACCTTC. This sequence encodes CASSPPNTNYGYTF. The chain employs TRBV4-1 and TRBJ1-2; D not certain. V was cut by 4 bases and J by 2 bases, with 11 bases left in between. This CDR3 is built from 14 residues. Germline-derived CDR1 and CDR2 are MGHRA and YSYEKL.

This clonotype was seen ten or more times. The chain employs TRBV29-1 and TRBJ2-5, with D unclear. V was cut by 4 bases and J by 5 bases, with 11 bases left in between. Germline V gives CDR1 SQVTM, CDR2 ANQGSEA. The CDR3 totals 12 residues. The CDR3 is CSVGLGEETQYF. CDR3 DNA sequence: TGCAGCGTTGGGTTAGGTGAGGAGACCCAGTACTTC.

The sample holds one count of this clonotype. In DNA, the CDR3 is TGCAGTGCCTCTAAAAATGGGGGCTCTGGAAACACCATATATTTT. It yields the protein CSASKNGGSGNTIYF. V is TRBV20-1 and J is TRBJ1-3, with D perhaps TRBD1 (5 bases). V lost 6 bases and J 0 bases, leaving 15 bases between the germline ends. CDR1 is DFQATT and CDR2 is SNEGSKA in the germline V gene (reference sequence). This CDR3 region has 15 residues.

The chain carries TRBV7-2 and TRBJ1-5, with 7 bases aligning to TRBD1. Trimming at V came to 7 bases and at J to 10 bases, leaving 13 bases not matched to a gene. CDR3 length: 14 amino acids. Germline lookup yields CDR1 SGHTA and CDR2 FQGNSA. In nucleotides, the CDR3 is TGTGCCAGCAACCGGGACAGAAATAATTCACCCCAGCATTTT. This translates into CASNRDRNNSPQHF.

V and J are TRBV2 and TRBJ2-1; the D gene could be TRBD1 or TRBD2 (5 bases each). The CDR3 has 16 amino acids. Germline loops: CDR1 SNHLY, CDR2 FYNNEI. V shed 6 bases and J shed 8 bases, with 23 bases lying between them. CDR3 in amino acids: CASRGPGQLSRDEQFF. In DNA form, the CDR3 reads TGTGCCAGCAGGGGGCCGGGCCAGCTATCGCGGGATGAGCAGTTCTTC.

This clonotype was detected only a few times. The V call is TRBV18, the J call TRBJ2-4; D may correspond to TRBD1 or TRBD2 (5 bases each). CDR3 length equals 14 residues. Germline V CDR1 and CDR2: KGHSH, LQKENI. With 7 bases removed from V and 3 bases from J, the gap between germline ends came to 13 bases. CDR3 loop: CASFTGTGKNIQYF. The CDR3 DNA sequence: TGTGCCAGCTTTACCGGGACGGGCAAAAACATTCAGTACTTC.

The CDR3 spells CAWMMDRGLSGAKTQYF. The CDR3 coding sequence is TGTGCCTGGATGATGGACAGGGGACTCTCGGGGGCAAAGACCCAGTACTTC. The chain links TRBV30 to TRBJ2-5, with 9 bases aligning to TRBD1. Trimming took 4 bases from V and 6 from J; bases not matched to a gene: 18. Per germline, CDR1 GTSNPN and CDR2 SVGIG (reference sequence). The CDR3 contains 17 residues.